The 23 T cell receptor beta chains listed next were all sequenced from one sample in a study of Graves' ophthalmopathy and Graves' hyperthyroidism. Amplification from RNA transcripts yielded the TCR beta CDR3 regions. RT-PCR in the first round used HTBI primers; a second-round multiplex PCR followed. One entry per CDR3 protein, called by TCRdb with MiXCR from the multiplex PCR reads. The sample carries about 740,000 distinct CDR3 sequences, 40% recorded once. Input material: peripheral blood. The receptor source for this set is an adult man with Graves' ophthalmopathy.

A remark on this clonotype: A much larger clone sits a single nucleotide away, making a read error possible. The rearrangement links TRBV7-2 to TRBJ1-2; D unresolved. Trimming stripped 8 bases from V and 4 bases from J, with 14 bases between. The germline CDR1 and CDR2 sequences are SGHTA and FQGNSA. This CDR3 spans 13 amino acids. The CDR3 coding sequence is TGTGCCAGCTTTACACAGACGACCTATGGCTACACCTTC. This encodes CASFTQTTYGYTF. The variable domain in full, with the rest retrieved from reference TRBV7-2 and TRBJ1-2, is GAGVSQSPSNKVTEKGKDVELRCDPISGHTALYWYRQSLGQGLEFLIYFQGNSAPDKSGLPSDRFSAERTGGSVSTLTIQRTQQEDSAVYLCASFTQTTYGYTFGSGTRLTVV.

The genes are TRBV7-2 and TRBJ1-2, with 7 bases identical to TRBD1. The V gene's germline CDR1 is SGHTA and CDR2 FQGNSA. Trimming took 5 bases from V and 8 from J; bases not matched to a gene: 8. The CDR3 length is 13 residues. The CDR3 here is CASSRRPGGGYTF. The CDR3 bases are TGTGCCAGCAGCAGACGTCCAGGGGGGGGCTACACCTTC.

The rearrangement uses TRBV24-1 and TRBJ2-5; the D gene is possibly TRBD2 (6 bases). The length of the CDR3 is 13 residues. In germline, CDR1 is KGHDR, CDR2 SFDVKD. Trimming cost V 4 bases and J 6 bases, with 11 bases left between them. The CDR3 sequence is CATSEEGRKTQYF. The DNA of the CDR3 is TGTGCCACCAGTGAGGAGGGTAGGAAGACCCAGTACTTC.

This clonotype was counted only a few times. This rearrangement joins TRBV7-2 to TRBJ1-3; the D is unclear. The CDR3 length is 20 residues. Trimming left V 3 bases short and J 3 bases short, with 27 bases between. In germline, CDR1 is SGHTA, CDR2 FQGNSA. The CDR3: CASSLLSYVAEKTYGNTIYF. CDR3 sequence (DNA): TGTGCCAGCAGCTTGTTATCTTATGTGGCGGAGAAAACGTATGGAAACACCATATATTTT.

This clonotype appeared many times. The rearrangement joins TRBV7-6 to TRBJ2-7; either TRBD1 or TRBD2 may supply D (5 bases each). This CDR3 is 14 amino acids long. V shed 5 bases and J shed 1 base, with 12 bases lying between them. CDR1 SGHVS and CDR2 FNYEAQ come from the germline V gene. CDR3 sequence: CASSPAGASYEQYF. The CDR3 coding sequence is TGTGCCAGCAGCCCGGCCGGGGCATCCTACGAGCAGTACTTC.

This clonotype was counted at least ten times. V usage is TRBV13 and J usage is TRBJ2-5; 10 bases are a match to TRBD2. Germline CDR1 PRHDT, CDR2 FYEKMQ (reference sequence). This CDR3 contains 15 residues. V was pared by 5 bases and J by 4 bases, with 7 bases of the junction left unmatched. The CDR3 protein is CASSSERGGTETQYF. CDR3 coding DNA: TGTGCCAGCAGCAGCGAGCGGGGGGGCACAGAGACCCAGTACTTC. Complete variable domain (other parts from reference TRBV13 and TRBJ2-5): AAGVIQSPRHLIKEKRETATLKCYPIPRHDTVYWYQQGPGQDPQFLISFYEKMQSDKGSIPDRFSAQQFSDYHSELNMSSLELGDSALYFCASSSERGGTETQYFGPGTRLLVL.

Many counts were recorded for this clonotype. The chain carries TRBV10-3 and TRBJ2-7; D might be TRBD2 (5 bases). Trimming stripped 2 bases from V and 2 bases from J, with 16 bases between. Germline V gene data show CDR1 as ENHRY and CDR2 as SYGVKD. This CDR3 contains 16 residues. The CDR3 region is CAISENLKTNAYEQYF. The CDR3 DNA sequence: TGTGCCATCAGTGAGAATCTTAAGACTAACGCCTACGAGCAGTACTTC.

As concerns this clonotype: The junction differs from germline at one of its ends, possibly a read error. The gene calls are TRBV6-5 and TRBJ2-5; no firm D call. This CDR3 spans 15 amino acids. Germline lookup yields CDR1 MNHEY and CDR2 SVGAGI. The CDR3 loop is CASSDSGGPGQSQYF. The CDR3 DNA follows: TGTGCCAGCAGTGACTCTGGCGGTCCGGGCCAGTCCCAGTACTTC.

This sequence joins TRBV7-9 and TRBJ2-2; 7 nucleotides line up with TRBD1. The CDR3 has 15 residues. CDR1 is SEHNR and CDR2 is FQNEAQ in the germline V gene (reference sequence). V shed 5 bases and J 6 bases; nucleotides not matched to a gene: 9. The CDR3 bases are TGTGCCAGCAGCGCCGACAGGGTTTTCGCCGGGGAGCTGTTTTTT. This translates into CASSADRVFAGELFF.

This clonotype has more than one count but fewer than ten. The chain combines TRBV19 with TRBJ1-5; D gene ambiguous. V was clipped by 3 bases and J by 3 bases, with 6 bases between them. The CDR3 has 13 residues. Germline CDR1 LNHDA, CDR2 SQIVND (reference sequence). In nucleotides, the CDR3 is TGTGCCAGTAGTATGACCATCAATCAGCCCCAGCATTTT. Its protein is CASSMTINQPQHF.

As concerns this clonotype: This is likely a read error, given that the CDR3 carries no conserved phenylalanine or tryptophan at its end. Because the CDR3's place on the DNA is in doubt, the DNA is left out and the CDR3 is given as listed by TCRdb. The genes are TRBV29-1 and TRBJ1-6; the table's D call TRBD1 went unverified against the DNA. The CDR3 sequence runs 9 residues, both termini included. The germline CDR1 and CDR2 sequences are SQVTM and ANQGSEA. CDR3 residues: CSVDGSDRD.

This chain links TRBV20-1 with TRBJ1-3; the D is unclear. V gave up 5 bases and J gave up 0 bases, with 17 bases separating them. Germline-derived CDR1 and CDR2 are DFQATT and SNEGSKA (reference sequence). The CDR3 covers 16 residues. CDR3 residues: CSAPSVPDHSGNTIYF. In DNA form, the CDR3 reads TGCAGTGCTCCCTCAGTGCCGGATCACTCTGGAAACACCATATATTTT.

In regard to this clonotype: Just one base apart from a much larger clone, this may be a read error. V and J are TRBV10-3 and TRBJ1-3; D is unresolved. Germline-derived CDR1 and CDR2 are ENHRY and SYGVKD. The CDR3 is 11 amino acids. For the CDR3, the DNA is TGTGCCGTCGGATCTGGAAACGCCATATATTTT. Residues: CAVGSGNAIYF.

This clonotype was detected only once. The rearrangement joins TRBV7-9 to TRBJ2-5; D unclear. The CDR3 extends over 14 amino acids. Trimming shortened V by 5 bases and J by 0 bases, and 10 bases separated the two germline ends. Germline lookup yields CDR1 SEHNR and CDR2 FQNEAQ (reference sequence). The CDR3 is CASSRPEYQETQYF. The CDR3 nucleotides are TGTGCCAGCAGCCGGCCAGAGTACCAAGAGACCCAGTACTTC.

This clonotype occurred many times. V and J are TRBV20-1 and TRBJ1-1; D uncertain. V lost 5 bases to trimming and J lost 0 bases, with 10 bases between them. Looked up from germline, CDR1 is DFQATT and CDR2 is SNEGSKA (reference sequence). The CDR3 has 13 amino acids. CDR3 coding DNA: TGCAGTGCTGGGATGTCAATGAACACTGAAGCTTTCTTT. It codes for CSAGMSMNTEAFF.

The V call is TRBV11-1, the J call TRBJ1-1; possible D gene TRBD1, 5 bases. Trimming removed 5 bases from V and 1 base from J, with 17 bases in between. The length of the CDR3 is 16 residues. Germline V gene sequence: CDR1 SGHAT, CDR2 FQDESV (reference sequence). CDR3 nucleotide sequence: TGTGCCAGCAGCGGCGACAGCACCGGGGAGAACACTGAAGCTTTCTTT. Amino acid sequence: CASSGDSTGENTEAFF.

With regard to this clonotype: One end of the junction fails to match germline, which may point to a read error. The CDR3 sequence is CVSSLGSRGETQYF. CDR3 sequence (DNA): TGCGTCAGCAGCTTGGGCAGTAGAGGAGAGACCCAGTACTTC. V and J are TRBV5-1 and TRBJ2-5; D is uncertain. The CDR3 has 14 amino acids. CDR1 and CDR2 (germline): SGHRS, YFSETQ.

This clonotype was seen ten or more times. The chain is built from TRBV20-1 and TRBJ2-2; D is uncertain. Germline loops: CDR1 DFQATT, CDR2 SNEGSKA (reference sequence). Trimming removed 5 bases from V and 3 bases from J, with 13 bases in between. CDR3 size: 14 residues. The CDR3 nucleotides read TGCAGTGCTTCAGTGGGCGCGGACACCGGGGAGCTGTTTTTT. Its protein product is CSASVGADTGELFF.

This chain joins TRBV7-9 and TRBJ2-2, with 9 bases lining up with TRBD2. CDR1 and CDR2 (germline): SEHNR, FQNEAQ (reference sequence). CDR3 size: 17 residues. Losses at the gene ends were 8 bases for V and 4 bases for J; bases not matched to a gene: 14. CDR3 coding DNA: TGTGCCAGCGGCACTAGGGTGCTAGCGGGGATCACCGGGGAGCTGTTTTTT. This gives the protein CASGTRVLAGITGELFF.

This clonotype was counted ten times or more. The CDR3 DNA reads as TGCGCCAGCAGTGAGTCGATGAGACAGGGTGATGGCTACACCTTC. Residues: CASSESMRQGDGYTF. This chain joins TRBV10-2 and TRBJ1-2; 7 positions agree with TRBD1. This CDR3 comprises 15 residues. V gave up 0 bases and J gave up 6 bases; unmatched junction bases: 7. Germline assignment: CDR1 WSHSY and CDR2 SAAADI.

The chain carries TRBV25-1 and TRBJ2-5; 8 bases fit TRBD2. Germline V gene data show CDR1 as MGHDK and CDR2 as SYGVNS. Trimming took 5 bases from V and 4 from J; bases not matched to a gene: 15. This CDR3 is built from 17 residues. The chain's CDR3 is CASSLIVGAGAPETQYF. As DNA, the CDR3 is TGTGCCAGCAGTTTAATTGTGGGAGCGGGAGCCCCAGAGACCCAGTACTTC.

This clonotype was observed a few times. The chain joins TRBV25-1 to TRBJ2-2, with D maybe TRBD1 (6 bases). The CDR3 covers 14 residues. V lost 5 bases and J 4 bases, leaving 11 bases between the germline ends. Germline V gene data show CDR1 as MGHDK and CDR2 as SYGVNS. CDR3 DNA sequence: TGTGCCAGCAGTATGACCAGGGGCACCGGGGAGCTGTTTTTT. This sequence encodes CASSMTRGTGELFF.

The chain links TRBV4-2 to TRBJ1-3; no firm D call. Germline assignment: CDR1 LGHNA and CDR2 YNFKEQ. This CDR3 is 13 amino acids long. The V end lost 2 bases, the J end lost 4 bases, and 6 bases lay between the germline ends. In DNA form, the CDR3 reads TGTGCCAGCAGCCAATCGACAGGAAACACCATATATTTT. Amino acids: CASSQSTGNTIYF.